This T cell receptor beta chain appears in the sequencing data of a study of shared clonotypes between healthy human individuals. The length of the CDR3 is 13 residues. V lost 6 bases to trimming and J lost 6 bases; unmatched junction nucleotides: 7. Germline lookup yields CDR1 LNHDA and CDR2 SQIVND (reference sequence). Produced via immunoSEQ multiplex PCR; TCRdb's table is partial and in-frame only. This table has 2 million to 2.5 million clones, about 94% appearing once. The chain recombines TRBV19 with TRBJ2-7; 8 positions agree with TRBD1. Sequenced input: naive CD4+ T cells sorted from blood. The subset: CD45RA+ positively selected. This clonotype originated in a young man in good health. The CDR3 sequence: CASSPGQVGEQYF. The CDR3 nucleotides are TGTGCCAGTAGCCCGGGACAGGTCGGCGAGCAGTACTTC.